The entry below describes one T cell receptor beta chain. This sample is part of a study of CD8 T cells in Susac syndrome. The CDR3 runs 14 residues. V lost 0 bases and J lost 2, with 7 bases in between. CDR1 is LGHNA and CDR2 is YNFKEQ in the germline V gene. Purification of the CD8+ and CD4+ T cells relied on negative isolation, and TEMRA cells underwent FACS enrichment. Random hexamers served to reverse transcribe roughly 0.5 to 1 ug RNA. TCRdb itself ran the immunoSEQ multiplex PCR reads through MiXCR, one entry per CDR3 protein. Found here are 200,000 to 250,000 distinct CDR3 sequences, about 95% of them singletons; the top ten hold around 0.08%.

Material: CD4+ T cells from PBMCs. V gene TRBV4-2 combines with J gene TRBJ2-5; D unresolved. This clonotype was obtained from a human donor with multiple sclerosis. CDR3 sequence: CASSQDGMQETQYF. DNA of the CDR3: TGTGCCAGCAGCCAAGATGGAATGCAAGAGACCCAGTACTTC.